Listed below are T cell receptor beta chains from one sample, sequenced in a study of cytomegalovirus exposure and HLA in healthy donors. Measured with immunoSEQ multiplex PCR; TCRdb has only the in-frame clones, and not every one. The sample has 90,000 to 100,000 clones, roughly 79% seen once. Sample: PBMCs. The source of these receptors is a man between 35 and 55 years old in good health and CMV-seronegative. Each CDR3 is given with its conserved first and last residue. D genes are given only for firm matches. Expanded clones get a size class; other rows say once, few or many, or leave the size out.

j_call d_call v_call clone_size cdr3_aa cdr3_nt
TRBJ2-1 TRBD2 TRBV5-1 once CASSLVLAGQKMFF TGCGCCAGCAGCTTGGTACTAGCGGGACAAAAGATGTTCTTC
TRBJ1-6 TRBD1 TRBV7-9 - CASSLGQDNSPLHF TGTGCCAGCAGCTTGGGACAGGATAATTCACCCCTCCACTTT
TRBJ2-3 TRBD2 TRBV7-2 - CASSLGVAGGGTDTQYF TGTGCCAGCAGCTTAGGGGTAGCGGGAGGGGGCACAGATACGCAGTATTTT
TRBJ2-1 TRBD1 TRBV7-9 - CASSLMDRYNEQFF TGTGCCAGCAGCTTAATGGACAGGTACAATGAGCAGTTCTTC
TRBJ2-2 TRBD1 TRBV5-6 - CASSLYGTGNTGELFF TGTGCCAGCAGCTTGTATGGGACAGGGAACACCGGGGAGCTGTTTTTT
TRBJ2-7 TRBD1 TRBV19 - CASSAGTADYEQYF TGTGCCAGTAGTGCCGGGACAGCGGACTACGAGCAGTACTTC
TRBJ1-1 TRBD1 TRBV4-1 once CASSQRQGKTEAFF TGCGCCAGCAGCCAACGACAGGGAAAGACTGAAGCTTTCTTT
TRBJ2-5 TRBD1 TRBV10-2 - CASSEWDREETQYF TGCGCCAGCAGTGAGTGGGACAGGGAAGAGACCCAGTACTTC
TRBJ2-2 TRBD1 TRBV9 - CASSVGDRGPGELFF TGTGCCAGCAGCGTCGGGGACAGGGGGCCCGGGGAGCTGTTTTTT
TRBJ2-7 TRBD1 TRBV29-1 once CSIRDSNPEQYF TGCAGCATCCGGGACAGCAATCCCGAGCAGTACTTC
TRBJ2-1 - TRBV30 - CAFGEMSYNEQFF TGTGCCTTCGGGGAGATGTCCTACAATGAGCAGTTCTTC
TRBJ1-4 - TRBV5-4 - CASSSGISNEKLFF TGTGCCAGCAGCTCCGGGATATCTAATGAAAAACTGTTTTTT
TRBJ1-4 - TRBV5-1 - CASSGDYEKLFF TGCGCCAGCTCAGGGGATTATGAAAAACTGTTTTTT
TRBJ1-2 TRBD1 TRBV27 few CASSLTGGGVGYGYTF TGTGCCAGCAGTTTGACTGGAGGGGGCGTAGGGTATGGCTACACCTTC
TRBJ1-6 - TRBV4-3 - CASSQDSLNSPLHF TGCGCCAGCAGCCAGGACAGTTTGAATTCACCCCTCCACTTT
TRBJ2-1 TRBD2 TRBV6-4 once CASSPGLAGAYEQFF TGTGCCAGCAGTCCGGGACTAGCGGGAGCCTATGAGCAGTTCTTC
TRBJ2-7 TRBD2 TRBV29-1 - CSAGSGRSHEQYF TGCAGCGCTGGGAGCGGGAGGTCGCACGAGCAGTACTTC
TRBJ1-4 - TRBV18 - CASSPTAETGEKLFF TGTGCCAGCTCACCGACGGCCGAAACGGGTGAAAAACTGTTTTTT
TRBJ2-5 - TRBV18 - CASSRGGRQETQYF TGTGCCAGCTCCCGCGGGGGCCGCCAAGAGACCCAGTACTTC
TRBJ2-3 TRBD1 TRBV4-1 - CASSPGQNTDTQYF TGCGCCAGCAGCCCGGGACAGAACACAGATACGCAGTATTTT
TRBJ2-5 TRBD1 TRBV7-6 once CASSKDRGSDGTQYF TGTGCCAGCAGCAAAGACAGGGGCTCAGATGGGACCCAGTACTTC
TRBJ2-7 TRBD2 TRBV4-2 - CASSQDLRLAGDSYEQYF TGTGCCAGCAGCCAAGATCTGAGACTAGCGGGGGATTCCTACGAGCAGTACTTC
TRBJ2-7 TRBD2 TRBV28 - CASSPGTSGSYEQYF TGTGCCAGCAGCCCCGGGACTAGCGGCTCCTACGAGCAGTACTTC
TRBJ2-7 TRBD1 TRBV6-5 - CASSKVQGAWEQYF TGTGCCAGCAGTAAGGTACAGGGGGCGTGGGAGCAGTACTTC
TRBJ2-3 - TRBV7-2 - CASSSGGPLRTDTQYF TGTGCCAGCAGCTCGGGGGGCCCTCTTCGCACAGATACGCAGTATTTT
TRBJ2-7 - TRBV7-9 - CSSSSPGAEQYF TGTTCCAGCAGCTCCCCGGGAGCAGAGCAGTACTTC
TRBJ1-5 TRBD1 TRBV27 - CASSPRRDRESNQPQHF TGTGCCAGCAGTCCGCGGAGGGACAGGGAGAGCAATCAGCCCCAGCATTTT